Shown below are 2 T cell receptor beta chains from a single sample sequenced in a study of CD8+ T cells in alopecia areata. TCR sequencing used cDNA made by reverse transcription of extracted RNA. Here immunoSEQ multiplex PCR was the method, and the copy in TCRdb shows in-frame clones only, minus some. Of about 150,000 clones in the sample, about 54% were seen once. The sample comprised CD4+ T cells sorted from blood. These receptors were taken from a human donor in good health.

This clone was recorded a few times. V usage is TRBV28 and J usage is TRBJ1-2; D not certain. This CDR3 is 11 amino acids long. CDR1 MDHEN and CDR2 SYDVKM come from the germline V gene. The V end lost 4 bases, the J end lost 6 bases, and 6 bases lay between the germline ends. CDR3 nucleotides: TGTGCCAGCAGTTATCGAGATGGCTACACCTTC. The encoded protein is CASSYRDGYTF.

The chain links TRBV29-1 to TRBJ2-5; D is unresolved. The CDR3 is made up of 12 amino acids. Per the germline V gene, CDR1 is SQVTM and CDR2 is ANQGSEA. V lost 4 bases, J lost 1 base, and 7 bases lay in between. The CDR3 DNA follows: TGCAGCGTTGGAGCCACCCAAGAGACCCAGTACTTC. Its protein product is CSVGATQETQYF.